A selection of T cell receptor beta chains follows, all from one sample in a study of T cells in Graves' hyperthyroidism and ophthalmopathy. MiXCR, applied by TCRdb to the multiplex PCR reads, yields one record per CDR3 protein. The sample yields 640,000 or so distinct CDR3 sequences, approximately 15% seen once. Sequencing was done on a sample of blood. The origin of the receptors is a woman aged 40 to 55 with Graves' ophthalmopathy. CDR3s include the opening cysteine and the closing phenylalanine or tryptophan. A D gene is named only where the DNA matches it firmly. Clone size, where shown, is once, few, many, or a class for clones that have expanded.

V gene: TRBV19
CDR3 length: 15
clone size: many
J gene: TRBJ1-5
D gene: TRBD1
CDR3 DNA: TGTGCCAGTCGTATTGGACAGGGGAGCAATCAGCCCCAGCATTTT
CDR3 protein: CASRIGQGSNQPQHF

V gene: TRBV11-3
CDR3 length: 15
clone size: many
J gene: TRBJ1-1
D gene: NA
CDR3 DNA: TGTGCCAGCAGTGCCGGACCCGACGGGTCAGCTGAAGCTTTCTTT
CDR3 protein: CASSAGPDGSAEAFF

V gene: TRBV11-1
CDR3 length: 16
clone size: NA
J gene: TRBJ2-2
D gene: NA
CDR3 DNA: TGTGCCAGCAGCTTAAACAGCGGAGTCAACACCGGGGGGCTGTTTTTT
CDR3 protein: CASSLNSGVNTGGLFF

V gene: TRBV2
CDR3 length: 16
clone size: many
J gene: TRBJ1-2
D gene: TRBD1
CDR3 DNA: TGTGCCAGCAGTGTAAGCGCTCGGCCAGGGGGGTATGGCTACACCTTC
CDR3 protein: CASSVSARPGGYGYTF

V gene: TRBV24-1
CDR3 length: 13
clone size: NA
J gene: TRBJ2-2
D gene: NA
CDR3 DNA: TGTGCCACCAGGTCAGGGGTCACCGGGGAGCTGTTTTTT
CDR3 protein: CATRSGVTGELFF

V gene: TRBV20-1
CDR3 length: 16
clone size: NA
J gene: TRBJ2-7
D gene: TRBD2
CDR3 DNA: TGCAGTGCTAGAGGGGACTACCTTGCTAAAACCTACGAGCAGTACTTC
CDR3 protein: CSARGDYLAKTYEQYF

V gene: TRBV20-1
CDR3 length: 16
clone size: many
J gene: TRBJ2-1
D gene: TRBD2
CDR3 DNA: TGCAGTGCTAGAGATCTGAGGTCTAGCGGTAAGAATGAGCAGTTCTTC
CDR3 protein: CSARDLRSSGKNEQFF

V gene: TRBV12-3/TRBV12-4
CDR3 length: 15
clone size: many
J gene: TRBJ1-5
D gene: NA
CDR3 DNA: TGTGCCAGCAGTTTCGGACGGTACGGCAATCAGCCCCAGCATTTT
CDR3 protein: CASSFGRYGNQPQHF

V gene: TRBV28
CDR3 length: 15
clone size: many
J gene: TRBJ1-5
D gene: NA
CDR3 DNA: TGTGCCAGCAGTTTTGCCGGGACGCCTAATCAGCCCCAGCATTTT
CDR3 protein: CASSFAGTPNQPQHF

V gene: TRBV10-3
CDR3 length: 14
clone size: few
J gene: TRBJ1-5
D gene: TRBD1
CDR3 DNA: TGTGCCATCAGTGGGGGACAGTCCAATCAGCCCCAGCATTTT
CDR3 protein: CAISGGQSNQPQHF

V gene: TRBV2
CDR3 length: 10
clone size: many
J gene: TRBJ2-7
D gene: NA
CDR3 DNA: TGTGCCAGCAGCGCCCCCGAGCAGTACTTC
CDR3 protein: CASSAPEQYF

V gene: TRBV12-3/TRBV12-4
CDR3 length: 14
clone size: many
J gene: TRBJ2-7
D gene: TRBD2
CDR3 DNA: TGTGCCAGCAGATTGACTAGCGGGAGTTACGAGCAGTACTTC
CDR3 protein: CASRLTSGSYEQYF

V gene: TRBV11-2
CDR3 length: 14
clone size: NA
J gene: TRBJ2-2
D gene: NA
CDR3 DNA: TGTGCCAGCACCAACCAGGGAGTAGCCGGGGAGCTGTTTTTT
CDR3 protein: CASTNQGVAGELFF

V gene: TRBV6-1
CDR3 length: 15
clone size: many
J gene: TRBJ1-5
D gene: TRBD1
CDR3 DNA: TGTGCCAGCAGTCGGGACAGGGGGGACAATCAGCCCCAGCATTTT
CDR3 protein: CASSRDRGDNQPQHF

V gene: TRBV12-3/TRBV12-4
CDR3 length: 14
clone size: many
J gene: TRBJ1-5
D gene: NA
CDR3 DNA: TGTGCCAGCAGTAGGGGGGACCACAATCAGCCCCAGCATTTT
CDR3 protein: CASSRGDHNQPQHF

V gene: TRBV27
CDR3 length: 16
clone size: many
J gene: TRBJ2-7
D gene: TRBD2
CDR3 DNA: TGTGCCAGCAGAACGGGACTAGCGGGAGAGTTCGGAGAGCAGTACTTC
CDR3 protein: CASRTGLAGEFGEQYF

V gene: TRBV11-2
CDR3 length: 15
clone size: few
J gene: TRBJ2-1
D gene: NA
CDR3 DNA: TGTGCCAGCAGCTTAGATTTCTCGGGTTACAATGAGCAGTTCTTC
CDR3 protein: CASSLDFSGYNEQFF

V gene: TRBV5-1
CDR3 length: 15
clone size: NA
J gene: TRBJ1-5
D gene: NA
CDR3 DNA: TGCGCCAGCAGCTTGGATGGGACCAGCAATCAGCCCCAGCATTTT
CDR3 protein: CASSLDGTSNQPQHF

V gene: TRBV11-3
CDR3 length: 14
clone size: few
J gene: TRBJ2-7
D gene: NA
CDR3 DNA: TGTGCCAGCAGCTTCACCGGGACTCTCGGCGAGCAGTACTTC
CDR3 protein: CASSFTGTLGEQYF

V gene: TRBV11-2
CDR3 length: 14
clone size: many
J gene: TRBJ1-1
D gene: NA
CDR3 DNA: TGTGCCAGCAGCTTCGATGGGGGGGCAACTGAAGCTTTCTTT
CDR3 protein: CASSFDGGATEAFF

V gene: TRBV30
CDR3 length: 14
clone size: many
J gene: TRBJ2-6
D gene: NA
CDR3 DNA: TGTGCCTGGAGTACGGGATTCGGGGCCAACGTCCTGACTTTC
CDR3 protein: CAWSTGFGANVLTF

V gene: TRBV3-1
CDR3 length: 16
clone size: NA
J gene: TRBJ2-2
D gene: NA
CDR3 DNA: TGTGCCAGCAGCCAAGACCTCAGGGTCTCGACCGGGGAGCTGTTTTTT
CDR3 protein: CASSQDLRVSTGELFF

V gene: TRBV6-1
CDR3 length: 16
clone size: many
J gene: TRBJ1-5
D gene: TRBD1
CDR3 DNA: TGTGCCAGCCGGACAGGGGGGCCTTATAGCAATCAGCCCCAGCATTTT
CDR3 protein: CASRTGGPYSNQPQHF

V gene: TRBV7-2
CDR3 length: 13
clone size: many
J gene: TRBJ2-7
D gene: TRBD2
CDR3 DNA: TGTGCCAGCAGCCTGGGACTAGAGTACGAGCAGTACTTC
CDR3 protein: CASSLGLEYEQYF

V gene: TRBV6-1
CDR3 length: 13
clone size: NA
J gene: TRBJ1-1
D gene: NA
CDR3 DNA: TGTGCCAGCAGTCTGCGGACTGCCACTGAAGCTTTCTTT
CDR3 protein: CASSLRTATEAFF

V gene: TRBV7-3
CDR3 length: 15
clone size: NA
J gene: TRBJ2-7
D gene: NA
CDR3 DNA: TGTGCCAGCAGGTCGACCGGGACTCCTCTTTACGAGCAGTACTTC
CDR3 protein: CASRSTGTPLYEQYF

V gene: TRBV20-1
CDR3 length: 13
clone size: few
J gene: TRBJ1-2
D gene: NA
CDR3 DNA: TGCAGGCCCTCTAAGTCCCTAGGGTATGGCTACACCTTC
CDR3 protein: CRPSKSLGYGYTF

V gene: TRBV30
CDR3 length: 16
clone size: NA
J gene: TRBJ2-7
D gene: TRBD1
CDR3 DNA: TGTGCCTGGAGTGGACAGGGGAGCGGACTCTCCTACGAGCAGTACTTC
CDR3 protein: CAWSGQGSGLSYEQYF

V gene: TRBV29-1
CDR3 length: 13
clone size: many
J gene: TRBJ1-1
D gene: NA
CDR3 DNA: TGCAGCGGAACCGGGACCGTCAACACTGAAGCTTTCTTT
CDR3 protein: CSGTGTVNTEAFF

V gene: TRBV12-3/TRBV12-4
CDR3 length: 16
clone size: NA
J gene: TRBJ2-7
D gene: TRBD2
CDR3 DNA: TGTGCCAGCAGCCGGAACAGGGCCGAATCGGGGGGGGAGCAGTACTTC
CDR3 protein: CASSRNRAESGGEQYF

V gene: TRBV29-1
CDR3 length: 22
clone size: few
J gene: TRBJ1-1
D gene: NA
CDR3 DNA: TGCAGCGTTGAAGCCCCACGTTGGGCGCCCGGGACAAGGGAACTTATGAACACTGAAGCTTTCTTT
CDR3 protein: CSVEAPRWAPGTRELMNTEAFF

V gene: TRBV4-1
CDR3 length: 15
clone size: few
J gene: TRBJ2-1
D gene: NA
CDR3 DNA: TGCGCCAGCAGCCAAGTCAGTCCCGTAAACAATGAGCAGTTCTTC
CDR3 protein: CASSQVSPVNNEQFF

V gene: TRBV19
CDR3 length: 14
clone size: many
J gene: TRBJ2-7
D gene: TRBD2
CDR3 DNA: TGTGCCACAGCGACTAGCGGGAGTGTCCACGAGCAGTACTTC
CDR3 protein: CATATSGSVHEQYF

V gene: TRBV6-5
CDR3 length: 12
clone size: many
J gene: TRBJ1-2
D gene: NA
CDR3 DNA: TGTGCCAGCAGGAGGACGGGCTATGGCTACACCTTC
CDR3 protein: CASRRTGYGYTF

V gene: TRBV28
CDR3 length: 16
clone size: NA
J gene: TRBJ2-1
D gene: TRBD2
CDR3 DNA: TGTGCCAGCAGTTTGAGGGCGGGAGAATCCTACAATGAGCAGTTCTTC
CDR3 protein: CASSLRAGESYNEQFF

V gene: TRBV18
CDR3 length: 14
clone size: few
J gene: TRBJ2-5
D gene: NA
CDR3 DNA: TGTGCCAGCTCACCAGAAATCGGTTTAGAGACCCAGTACTTC
CDR3 protein: CASSPEIGLETQYF

V gene: TRBV6-1
CDR3 length: 15
clone size: NA
J gene: TRBJ2-2
D gene: NA
CDR3 DNA: TGTGCCAGCAGACGCGCACGAATTAACACCGGGGAGCTGTTTTTT
CDR3 protein: CASRRARINTGELFF

V gene: TRBV6-2/TRBV6-3
CDR3 length: 19
clone size: many
J gene: TRBJ2-2
D gene: TRBD1
CDR3 DNA: TGTGCCAGCAAGGCCACGGCGGGGACAGGGGTTGGGGTCACCGGGGAGCTGTTTTTT
CDR3 protein: CASKATAGTGVGVTGELFF

V gene: TRBV4-3
CDR3 length: 17
clone size: NA
J gene: TRBJ2-7
D gene: TRBD2
CDR3 DNA: TGCGCCAGCAGCCAAGGGCTGACTAGCGGGAAAGCCTACGAGCAGTACTTC
CDR3 protein: CASSQGLTSGKAYEQYF

V gene: TRBV11-3
CDR3 length: 13
clone size: many
J gene: TRBJ1-1
D gene: NA
CDR3 DNA: TGTGCCAGCAGCTTAGATTCAGTCCTTGAAGCTTTCTTT
CDR3 protein: CASSLDSVLEAFF

V gene: TRBV27
CDR3 length: 15
clone size: many
J gene: TRBJ1-1
D gene: NA
CDR3 DNA: TGTGCCAGCAGTCCACCCCCACAGGGAAAGACTGAAGCTTTCTTT
CDR3 protein: CASSPPPQGKTEAFF

V gene: TRBV7-9
CDR3 length: 12
clone size: many
J gene: TRBJ1-1
D gene: TRBD1
CDR3 DNA: TGTGCCAGCAGCTCAGGGGGCTATGGAGCTTTCTTT
CDR3 protein: CASSSGGYGAFF

V gene: TRBV4-1
CDR3 length: 16
clone size: many
J gene: TRBJ1-5
D gene: TRBD1
CDR3 DNA: TGCGCCAGCAGCCGCTACATGGGACAGGGGTTGGAGCCCCAGCATTTT
CDR3 protein: CASSRYMGQGLEPQHF

V gene: TRBV28
CDR3 length: 14
clone size: many
J gene: TRBJ2-7
D gene: TRBD2
CDR3 DNA: TGTGCCAGCACCCCTAGCGGAGCAGGGTACGAGCAGTACTTC
CDR3 protein: CASTPSGAGYEQYF

V gene: TRBV20-1
CDR3 length: 16
clone size: many
J gene: TRBJ1-5
D gene: TRBD1
CDR3 DNA: TGCAGTGCTCGATCGCCGACAGGGTTAAGCAATCAGCCCCAGCATTTT
CDR3 protein: CSARSPTGLSNQPQHF

V gene: TRBV11-2
CDR3 length: 18
clone size: many
J gene: TRBJ2-2
D gene: NA
CDR3 DNA: TGTGCCAGCAGCTTAGTAGGAGCCTTGGCAGGGGGGATCGGGGAGCTGTTTTTT
CDR3 protein: CASSLVGALAGGIGELFF

V gene: TRBV29-1
CDR3 length: 17
clone size: many
J gene: TRBJ1-1
D gene: NA
CDR3 DNA: TGCAGCGTTGACTGGAGGGGGGGCGCGGCATGGAACACTGAAGCTTTCTTT
CDR3 protein: CSVDWRGGAAWNTEAFF

V gene: TRBV20-1
CDR3 length: 12
clone size: many
J gene: TRBJ2-7
D gene: TRBD1
CDR3 DNA: TGCAGTGCGAAGACAGGGAACTACGAGCAGTACTTC
CDR3 protein: CSAKTGNYEQYF

V gene: TRBV5-1
CDR3 length: 15
clone size: NA
J gene: TRBJ2-7
D gene: TRBD2
CDR3 DNA: TGCGCCAGCGCCCGGGGCGCGGGGGGCTCCTACGAGCAGTACTTC
CDR3 protein: CASARGAGGSYEQYF

V gene: TRBV11-1
CDR3 length: 18
clone size: many
J gene: TRBJ2-5
D gene: TRBD2
CDR3 DNA: TGTGCCAGCAGCTATCCCCTTTCTAGCGGCCCAAGGCGAGAGACCCAGTACTTC
CDR3 protein: CASSYPLSSGPRRETQYF

V gene: TRBV5-1
CDR3 length: 14
clone size: many
J gene: TRBJ2-7
D gene: NA
CDR3 DNA: TGCGCCAGCAGCTTTGGCAGCCAGATCCACGAGCAGTACTTC
CDR3 protein: CASSFGSQIHEQYF

V gene: TRBV28
CDR3 length: 15
clone size: NA
J gene: TRBJ1-1
D gene: NA
CDR3 DNA: TGTGCCAGCAGTTTATCCCGGGGGGGAAGCACTGAAGCTTTCTTT
CDR3 protein: CASSLSRGGSTEAFF

V gene: TRBV20-1
CDR3 length: 12
clone size: many
J gene: TRBJ1-2
D gene: NA
CDR3 DNA: TGCAGTGCTAGAGACGGAGGGGATGGCTACACCTTC
CDR3 protein: CSARDGGDGYTF

V gene: TRBV5-6
CDR3 length: 14
clone size: many
J gene: TRBJ2-3
D gene: NA
CDR3 DNA: TGTGCCAGCAGCTTGGAAGGCAGCACAGATACGCAGTATTTT
CDR3 protein: CASSLEGSTDTQYF

V gene: TRBV7-6
CDR3 length: 14
clone size: many
J gene: TRBJ2-2
D gene: NA
CDR3 DNA: TGTGCCAGCAGCTCGGAACCAGGGCCCGGGGAGCTGTTTTTT
CDR3 protein: CASSSEPGPGELFF

V gene: TRBV5-1
CDR3 length: 15
clone size: NA
J gene: TRBJ2-2
D gene: NA
CDR3 DNA: TGCGCCAGCAGCGAATTGACAGTAAACACCGGGGAGCTGTTTTTT
CDR3 protein: CASSELTVNTGELFF

V gene: TRBV15
CDR3 length: 14
clone size: few
J gene: TRBJ1-5
D gene: NA
CDR3 DNA: TGTGCCACCAGCCGACGGGACTGGGATCAGCCCCAGCATTTT
CDR3 protein: CATSRRDWDQPQHF

V gene: TRBV6-5
CDR3 length: 16
clone size: many
J gene: TRBJ2-5
D gene: TRBD1
CDR3 DNA: TGTGCCAGCAGTCCGTTGACAGGGAATAGCCAAGAGACCCAGTACTTC
CDR3 protein: CASSPLTGNSQETQYF

V gene: TRBV6-1
CDR3 length: 14
clone size: many
J gene: TRBJ2-7
D gene: TRBD2
CDR3 DNA: TGTGCCAGCAGTGCAGCGGGAGTGGGATACGAGCAGTACTTC
CDR3 protein: CASSAAGVGYEQYF

V gene: TRBV10-2
CDR3 length: 15
clone size: many
J gene: TRBJ1-5
D gene: TRBD1
CDR3 DNA: TGCGCCAGCAGCCCGGCGGCAGGGGGTGTTCAGCCCCAGCATTTT
CDR3 protein: CASSPAAGGVQPQHF